These 10 T cell receptor beta chains came from one sample sequenced in a study of T cells in Graves' hyperthyroidism and ophthalmopathy. Researchers took RNA transcripts and amplified the TCR beta CDR3 regions from them. The primer set for the first-round RT-PCR of the TCR CDR3 was HTBI. Via MiXCR, TCRdb re-called the multiplex PCR reads, giving one row per CDR3 protein. The table has about 600,000 distinct CDR3 sequences, 13% to 15% seen once. Sequencing was carried out using blood. These receptors were obtained from a woman between 18 and 29 years old with Graves' ophthalmopathy.

There are many counts of this clonotype. V gene TRBV28 combines with J gene TRBJ1-2; D possibly corresponds to TRBD1 (6 bases). Germline values: CDR1 MDHEN, CDR2 SYDVKM. V gave up 2 bases and J gave up 4 bases, with 11 bases separating them. The CDR3 has 14 residues. CDR3 sequence (DNA): TGTGCCAGCAGTTTAGGTCAGGGGACCTATGGCTACACCTTC. Its translation: CASSLGQGTYGYTF.

This clonotype was counted at least ten times. The V call is TRBV28, the J call TRBJ1-1; D is undetermined. The CDR3 loop spans 14 amino acids. Between the trimmed V and J ends, which lost 3 bases and 8 bases, there was a span of 16 bases. Germline lookup yields CDR1 MDHEN and CDR2 SYDVKM. CDR3 sequence (DNA): TGTGCCAGCAGTTTTGGGCAGAACCCCCGCGAAGCTTTCTTT. This gives the protein CASSFGQNPREAFF.

In this sample, this clonotype turned up a few times. The rearrangement links TRBV20-1 to TRBJ1-1; the D gene is possibly TRBD1 (5 bases). The CDR3 loop spans 14 amino acids. V was shortened by 5 bases and J by 4 bases, with 17 bases between the two germline ends. The V gene's germline CDR1 is DFQATT and CDR2 SNEGSKA (reference sequence). CDR3 sequence: CSAQRRGASTEAFF. CDR3 DNA: TGCAGTGCTCAGAGGAGGGGCGCAAGCACTGAAGCTTTCTTT.

The V call is TRBV5-6, the J call TRBJ2-2, with 14 bases lining up with TRBD2. J was trimmed by 3 bases and V by 3 bases; bases with no gene match: 10. The V gene's germline CDR1 is SGHDT and CDR2 YYEEEE. The CDR3 is 19 residues long. The CDR3 DNA reads TGTGCCAGCAGCTCGATGACTAGCGGGAGGGCCGGAGACACCGGGGAGCTGTTTTTT. As protein: CASSSMTSGRAGDTGELFF.

There are a few counts of this clonotype. This chain connects TRBV6-1 to TRBJ2-7; 11 nucleotides match TRBD1. The CDR3 spans 14 residues. Germline V gene lookup returns CDR1 MNHNS and CDR2 SASEGT. The J segment lost 4 bases and the V segment lost 3 bases, leaving 2 bases of the junction unmatched. CDR3 in DNA: TGTGCCAGCAGTGACCGGGACAGGGGGTACGAGCAGTACTTC. This codes for CASSDRDRGYEQYF.

Ten or more counts support this clonotype. V usage is TRBV2 and J usage is TRBJ2-1, with 8 nucleotides matching TRBD2. Trimming cost V 7 bases and J 3 bases; bases outside gene matches: 8. Germline values: CDR1 SNHLY, CDR2 FYNNEI. The CDR3 is made up of 15 amino acids. The CDR3 DNA reads as TGTGCCAGCATGGTCCAAAGCGGGAGCTACAATGAGCAGTTCTTC. Translating gives CASMVQSGSYNEQFF. The whole variable domain, filled in from reference TRBV2 and TRBJ2-1, reads EPEVTQTPSHQVTQMGQEVILRCVPISNHLYFYWYRQILGQKVEFLVSFYNNEISEKSEIFDDQFSVERPDGSNFTLKIRSTKLEDSAMYFCASMVQSGSYNEQFFGPGTRLTVL.

This clonotype was found a few times. The chain recombines TRBV24-1 with TRBJ2-2; 11 positions agree with TRBD1. Losses at the gene ends were 3 bases for V and 5 bases for J; bases not matched to a gene: 7. The CDR3 runs to 17 residues. Germline V gene data show CDR1 as KGHDR and CDR2 as SFDVKD. CDR3 amino acids: CATSDPSDRGQTGELFF. Written as DNA, the CDR3 is TGTGCCACCAGTGATCCCTCGGACAGGGGGCAGACCGGGGAGCTGTTTTTT.

This clonotype was seen ten or more times. The chain is built from TRBV20-1 and TRBJ2-1; TRBD2 agrees at 13 bases. CDR1 DFQATT and CDR2 SNEGSKA come from the germline V gene (reference sequence). The CDR3 covers 18 residues. With V trimmed by 4 bases and J by 0 bases, 9 bases remained unmatched. CDR3 sequence reads: CSATGLAGPPSSYNEQFF. In DNA form, the CDR3 reads TGCAGTGCTACGGGACTAGCGGGACCTCCTAGCTCCTACAATGAGCAGTTCTTC.

In its sample, this clonotype was seen many times. The CDR3 loop reads CASSGTSGDEQFF. CDR3 nucleotide sequence: TGTGCCAGCAGCGGTACTAGCGGCGATGAGCAGTTCTTC. The J gene is TRBJ2-1, the V gene TRBV6-1; 8 bases align to TRBD2. Germline V lookup: CDR1 MNHNS, CDR2 SASEGT. The V segment lost 6 bases and the J segment 8 bases; nucleotides outside the gene matches: 6. This CDR3 comprises 13 residues.

This clonotype was seen only a few times. The chain combines TRBV24-1 with TRBJ2-5; D tentatively fits TRBD1 or TRBD2 (5 bases each). This CDR3 has 14 amino acids. With 0 bases removed from V and 1 base from J, the gap between germline ends came to 5 bases. Germline V gives CDR1 KGHDR, CDR2 SFDVKD. Written as DNA, the CDR3 is TGTGCCACCAGTGATTTGGGGACCCAAGAGACCCAGTACTTC. It encodes CATSDLGTQETQYF.